Included here is one TCR beta chain sequence, with context. This clone was counted a few times. Its antigen is currently not known. No clone much larger than this one lies a single base away; base qualities are absent. After removal of 4 bases from V and 5 bases from J, the junction retains 9 bases not matched to a gene. The CDR3 covers 15 residues, taking in both the cysteine and the phenylalanine. Solely the CDR3 DNA is kept, with 45 bases framed from the first base. CDR1 and CDR2 are drawn from the germline V gene (reference sequence): LNHDA, SQIVND. The immunoSEQ Assay, a bias-controlled multiplex PCR, was used to amplify TCRbeta CDR3 regions from genomic DNA. The source study handled its data this way. The number of nucleated cells in each sample was estimated by amplification of reference gene primers within the assay. To quantify the absolute abundance of each unique TCRbeta CDR3 rearrangement, sequence reads were collapsed and filtered. For each sample, productive Simpson clonality was calculated by taking the square root of Simpson's diversity index across productive rearrangements. This is the immuneACCESS table as TCRdb keeps it, with only in-frame sequences that have V and J called. A part of the clones is gone; compared with another copy, unresolved V genes explain less than half, and the rest is unexplained. The DNA gave D and trimming, while V, J and clone size come from that table. The sample table contains roughly 250,000 clones; only one count was recorded for approximately 80% of them. 1.9% of the sample is taken by the ten largest.

The data belong to a study of blood T cell repertoires in COVID-19 (dated by TCRdb to the early 2020s). About the investigation overall: Collaborator samples came from the United States, Italy and Spain and covered acute and convalescent phases of COVID-19. The sample metadata nearly always contained a de-identified subject ID, COVID-19 status, age in years and sex. HLA class I and class II types, where available, came from metadata supplied by the sample provider rather than from assay-based typing. The dataset comprised deeply sampled blood TCRbeta repertoires from subjects exposed to, actively infected with, or recovered from COVID-19. The material from the prospective study consisted of cDNA or gDNA derived from T cells, B-cell-depleted T cells, or PBMCs. Samples were obtained from the ongoing ImmuneRACE study (first 160 participants) and from about 1,300 subjects provided by 6 global collaborators. The repertoires were released in a freely available public database meant as a resource for research on the immune response to SARS-CoV-2. The research as a whole found: The amount of clinical and demographic metadata varied by source and participant and was provided uncurated.

The collaborating institutions used their own protocols to collect whole blood in K2EDTA tubes. For TCRbeta analysis, collaborator samples were shipped as frozen whole blood, as isolated PBMCs, or as DNA extracted from either sample type. Sequencing used peripheral blood. The TCR originated in a woman of 80 years or more with acute or convalescent COVID-19. The chain is assembled from TRBV19 and TRBJ2-5; TRBD1 aligns with 8 central bases. The base sequence is TGTGCCAGTAGTAACCCTGGACAGGGTCAGGAGACCCAGTACTTC. This encodes CASSNPGQGQETQYF.